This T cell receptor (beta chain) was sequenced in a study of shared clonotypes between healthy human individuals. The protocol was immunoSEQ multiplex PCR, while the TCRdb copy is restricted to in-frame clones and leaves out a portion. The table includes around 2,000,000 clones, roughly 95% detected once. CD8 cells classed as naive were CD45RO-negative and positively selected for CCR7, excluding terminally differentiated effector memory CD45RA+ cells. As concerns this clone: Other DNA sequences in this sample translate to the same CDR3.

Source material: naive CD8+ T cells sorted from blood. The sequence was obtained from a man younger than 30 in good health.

CDR3 protein: CASKGTGNNEQFF. The CDR3 DNA reads as TGTGCCAGCAAAGGGACAGGGAACAATGAGCAGTTCTTC. The J gene is TRBJ2-1, the V gene TRBV27; 9 bases fit TRBD1. In germline, CDR1 is MNHEY, CDR2 SMNVEV (reference sequence). This CDR3 has 13 amino acids. The V gene end was trimmed by 7 bases and the J gene end by 5 bases; junction bases not matched to a gene: 3.